This T cell receptor (beta chain) was identified during a study of cytomegalovirus exposure and HLA in healthy donors. Overall study findings and caveats: By HLA locus, TCR association rates varied in a later analysis, with DRB1 showing the most and HLA-C the fewest. A link between a missense DCLRE1C variant and TCR beta V- and J-gene trimming emerged from a later analysis.

To note about this clone: Its antigen is not identified.

The PCR was carried out with 60 Vbeta primers and 13 Jbeta primers. Method: immunoSEQ multiplex PCR; TCRdb's copy keeps in-frame clones and lacks some. The sample lists over 150,000 clones, 70% to 90% seen once, with 5.6% in the top ten. With V trimmed by 4 bases and J by 2 bases, 1 base remained unmatched. Germline CDR1 reads SGHKS; CDR2 reads YYEKEE (reference sequence). The CDR3 spans 15 residues. This chain joins TRBV5-5 and TRBJ2-2; 11 nucleotides match TRBD2. The sequenced sample consisted of PBMCs. The receptor's source is a woman aged 40 to 50 in good health and CMV-seropositive. Written as DNA, the CDR3 is TGTGCCAGCAGCGGGACTAGCGGTAACACCGGGGAGCTGTTTTTT. It encodes CASSGTSGNTGELFF.